The 4 T cell receptor beta chains below come from one sample, sequenced in a study of tumor-infiltrating lymphocytes in primary liver carcinoma. With around 490 ng total RNA as template and a constant-region primer, TCR beta cDNA was made. Generation of the TCR beta libraries relied on three nested multiplex PCR rounds using slightly modified ARM-PCR. Primers for the first two PCR rounds were TRBV1-TRBV30 forward primers and a C-beta reverse primer (about 10 cycles per round). TCRdb analysed the multiplex PCR reads with MiXCR anew, one entry per CDR3 protein. The sample carries 95,000 to 100,000 distinct CDR3 sequences, about two thirds recorded once. Both RNA and DNA were isolated together from about 20-30 mg of bulk tissue that had not been sorted. Material for sequencing was liver tumor tissue from sampling region 2. Subset here: tumor region T2, inferior pole. All receptors derive from a woman aged 55-70 years with primary liver carcinoma and hepatitis B virus infection.

With regard to this clonotype: Lacking the conserved final phenylalanine or tryptophan, this CDR3 likely reflects a read error. The chain carries TRBV4-1 and TRBJ1-5; 7 nucleotides match TRBD1. Per germline, CDR1 MGHRA and CDR2 YSYEKL. V was clipped by 5 bases and J by 5 bases; unmatched bases: 9. This CDR3 comprises 15 residues. CDR3: CASSIRQGGDQPQHS. The CDR3, as DNA: TGCGCCAGCAGCATTCGACAGGGAGGAGATCAGCCCCAGCATTCT.

Details on this clonotype: The junction does not match germline at one end; this may be a read error. The chain employs TRBV11-3 and TRBJ2-3; D gene ambiguous. CDR1 is SGHNT and CDR2 is YENEEA in the germline V gene. This CDR3 is 14 amino acids long. CDR3 bases: TGTGCCAACAGCTTCAGTTCTAGCACAGATACGCAGTATTTT. Translation: CANSFSSSTDTQYF.

This clonotype was seen many times. The chain links TRBV5-4 to TRBJ2-3, with D tentatively TRBD1 (6 bases). Trimming stripped 4 bases from V and 1 base from J, with 16 bases between. This CDR3 region has 16 residues. CDR1 and CDR2 from the germline V gene are SGHNT and YYREEE (reference sequence). CDR3 nucleotide sequence: TGTGCCAGCAGCCTGATGAGCACAGGGCGCACAGATACGCAGTATTTT. Protein sequence: CASSLMSTGRTDTQYF. Looking up the rest from reference TRBV5-4 and TRBJ2-3 gives the full variable domain: ETGVTQSPTHLIKTRGQQVTLRCSSQSGHNTVSWYQQALGQGPQFIFQYYREEENGRGNFPPRFSGLQFPNYSSELNVNALELDDSALYLCASSLMSTGRTDTQYFGPGTRLTVL.

About this clonotype itself: Compared with germline, one end of the junction differs, possibly owing to a read error. The rearrangement joins TRBV28 to TRBJ1-1, with D possibly TRBD1 on 5 matching bases. The CDR3 sequence is 12 residues long. Germline assignment: CDR1 MDHEN and CDR2 SYDVKM. CDR3 sequence reads: CVSRELKTEAFF. CDR3 in DNA: TGTGTCAGCAGGGAATTGAAGACTGAAGCTTTCTTT.